One and the same sample provided the 12 T cell receptor beta chains below, sequenced in a study of human T cells and chemical hapten exposure. TCRdb redid the calling of the RACE reads with MiXCR, one entry per CDR3 protein. The sample records around 99,000 distinct CDR3 sequences, about a tenth being singletons. Time point: patch test 2, 6 weeks after DPC sensitization. Noted treatment: therapeutic diphenylcyclopropenone sensitization with weekly scalp DPC. The input for sequencing was whole blood, taken in connection with sensitization to the hapten diphenylcyclopropenone (DPC). The receptor source for this set is a middle-aged woman with alopecia areata. Some clones in this sample may be carry-over from other donors' samples.

In this sample, this clonotype turned up many times. The chain is built from TRBV14 and TRBJ1-1; a weak D match, TRBD1 (6 bases). V lost 3 bases and J 6 bases, leaving 17 bases between the germline ends. Per the germline V gene, CDR1 is SGHDN and CDR2 is FVKESK. The CDR3 contains 15 residues. The CDR3 coding sequence is TGTGCCAGCAGCCATCAGACAGGATGGTATGCTGAAGCTTTCTTT. Translated: CASSHQTGWYAEAFF. Full variable domain (remainder filled in from reference TRBV14 and TRBJ1-1): EAGVTQFPSHSVIEKGQTVTLRCDPISGHDNLYWYRRVMGKEIKFLLHFVKESKQDESGMPNNRFLAERTGGTYSTLKVQPAELEDSGVYFCASSHQTGWYAEAFFGQGTRLTVV.

This clonotype was recorded at least ten times. The chain uses TRBV5-1 and TRBJ1-5; TRBD1 aligns across 12 bases. CDR1 is SGHRS, CDR2 YFSETQ, per germline. V shed 5 bases, J shed 7 bases, and the junction held 7 bases outside the gene matches. The CDR3 runs to 15 residues. This CDR3 reads CASRSGTGGEQPQHF. DNA for the CDR3: TGCGCCAGCAGGTCCGGGACAGGGGGCGAACAGCCCCAGCATTTT.

This clonotype was recorded a few times. The CDR3 sequence: CASRAGTGELFF. In DNA, the CDR3 is TGTGCCAGCAGGGCAGGGACCGGGGAGCTGTTTTTT. V gene TRBV6-5 combines with J gene TRBJ2-2; tentative D call: TRBD1 (5 bases). Germline V lookup: CDR1 MNHEY, CDR2 SVGAGI. The CDR3 has 12 residues. V shed 6 bases and J shed 5 bases, with 7 bases lying between them.

Only one count was recorded for this clonotype. This chain connects TRBV20-1 to TRBJ1-1; D gene ambiguous. The CDR3 consists of 13 residues. Germline CDR1 and CDR2: DFQATT and SNEGSKA (reference sequence). Trimming left V 0 bases short and J 11 bases short, with 16 bases between. CDR3 region: CSARDPGSLAAFF. CDR3 coding DNA: TGCAGTGCTAGAGACCCGGGGTCGCTTGCTGCTTTCTTT.

This clonotype showed up many times. This sequence joins TRBV7-6 and TRBJ1-6, with a possible D match to TRBD1 (5 bases). V was clipped by 2 bases and J by 7 bases, with 9 bases between them. Looked up from germline, CDR1 is SGHVS and CDR2 is FNYEAQ. The CDR3 extends over 14 amino acids. CDR3 amino acids: CASSLRGNNSPLHF. For the CDR3, the DNA is TGTGCCAGCAGCTTAAGGGGTAACAATTCACCCCTCCACTTT.

This clonotype was picked up a small number of times. The rearrangement links TRBV12-3 or TRBV12-4 to TRBJ2-2; D is possibly TRBD1 (6 bases). The CDR3 has 15 amino acids. Trimming took 2 bases from V and 4 from J, leaving 11 bases between them. CDR3 DNA sequence: TGTGCCAGCAGTTTACAGGGGCTAGTCACCGGGGAGCTGTTTTTT. Translated: CASSLQGLVTGELFF.

In its sample, this clonotype was seen many times. The chain uses TRBV12-3 or TRBV12-4 and TRBJ1-6; D gene uncertain. The CDR3 spans 13 residues. Trimming pared 2 bases from V and 5 bases from J, leaving 4 bases between. The chain's CDR3 is CASSLSDNSPLHF. The CDR3 DNA reads as TGTGCCAGCAGTTTATCGGATAATTCACCCCTCCACTTT.

This clonotype was observed a handful of times. The rearrangement links TRBV28 to TRBJ2-5, with D perhaps being TRBD1 or TRBD2 (6 bases each). Germline lookup yields CDR1 MDHEN and CDR2 SYDVKM. V lost 7 bases to trimming and J lost 1 base, with 13 bases between them. The CDR3 length is 14 residues. CDR3 protein: CASNMRGAQETQYF. For the CDR3, the DNA is TGTGCCAGCAACATGAGGGGGGCCCAAGAGACCCAGTACTTC.

This clonotype showed up many times. The V gene is TRBV9, the J gene TRBJ2-1; D may correspond to TRBD1 or TRBD2 (5 bases each). The germline V gene encodes CDR1 SGDLS and CDR2 YYNGEE. Between the trimmed V and J ends, which lost 1 base and 0 bases, there was a span of 14 bases. The CDR3 contains 17 residues. CDR3 nucleotide sequence: TGTGCCAGCAGCGTATCCCCCTCAGGGAGCTCCTACAATGAGCAGTTCTTC. Translating gives CASSVSPSGSSYNEQFF.

The V gene is TRBV3-1, the J gene TRBJ2-3; a possible D gene is TRBD2 (5 bases). Germline CDR1 reads LGHDT; CDR2 reads YNNKEL (reference sequence). This CDR3 comprises 17 residues. Trimming removed 4 bases from V and 2 bases from J, with 19 bases in between. CDR3 nucleotides: TGTGCCAGCAGCCGGACTGGCATGACGGCGAACACAGATACGCAGTATTTT. It translates to CASSRTGMTANTDTQYF.

This clonotype was recorded at least ten times. The rearrangement links TRBV20-1 to TRBJ1-2, with D unclear. The CDR3 covers 11 residues. Germline V gene sequence: CDR1 DFQATT, CDR2 SNEGSKA (reference sequence). Written as DNA, the CDR3 is TGCAGACGCGCGGAGTCCTATGGCTACACCTTC. Translation: CRRAESYGYTF.

This clonotype was detected a few times. The V and J genes are TRBV9 and TRBJ1-4; TRBD1 aligns across 7 bases. Germline V lookup: CDR1 SGDLS, CDR2 YYNGEE. The CDR3 is 16 amino acids. Trimming at V came to 4 bases and at J to 0 bases, leaving 6 bases not matched to a gene. This CDR3 reads CASSLRQGATNEKLFF. CDR3 DNA: TGTGCCAGCAGCCTGCGACAGGGAGCAACTAATGAAAAACTGTTTTTT.